Listed here are 29 T cell receptor beta chains from one sample, sequenced in a study of Ad26.COV2.S vaccination and SARS-CoV-2 variants (dated by TCRdb to the early 2020s). The library relied on the immunoSEQ multiplex PCR assay. This immuneACCESS table, as held by TCRdb, lists in-frame sequences with V and J called but not all clones. Of the missing ones, under half trace to an unresolved V gene in checked studies; the others have no known cause. Within this sample are over 300,000 clones, with about 83% of them counted one time only. The ten most abundant clones make up just under 7.5% of the sample. Per the publication, the treatment or condition label means: roughly 19 received Ad26.COV2.S at low or high dose, single or two shots; five or six received placebo; per-sample allocation not given. For vaccine and placebo recipients, repertoires were sequenced using samples collected on day 63 after the first injection.

Sequenced material: peripheral blood, taken in a trial of Ad26.COV2.S vaccine versus placebo. These receptor sequences come from a person between 18 and 65 years old who received the Ad26.COV2.S COVID-19 vaccine or a placebo.

The CDR3 nucleotides read TGTGCCACCAGCAGAGAAGGAACAAACTCTGGGGCCAACGTCCTGACTTTC. Translating gives CATSREGTNSGANVLTF. This chain links TRBV15 with TRBJ2-6; D ambiguous. V lost 0 bases and J 0 bases, leaving 9 bases between the germline ends. Germline CDR1 is LNHNV and CDR2 is YYDKDF (reference sequence). The CDR3 loop spans 17 amino acids. Together with reference TRBV15 and TRBJ2-6, the CDR3 gives the full variable domain: DAMVIQNPRYQVTQFGKPVTLSCSQTLNHNVMYWYQQKSSQAPKLLFHYYDKDFNNEADTPDNFQSRRPNTSFCFLDIRSPGLGDTAMYLCATSREGTNSGANVLTFGAGSRLTVL.

This chain links TRBV24-1 with TRBJ2-1; TRBD2 aligns across 13 bases. The CDR3 covers 18 residues. The trim removed 9 bases at V and 0 bases at J, leaving 10 bases unmatched. Germline CDR1 KGHDR, CDR2 SFDVKD. CDR3 sequence: CATSATSGRTRSYNEQFF. The CDR3 nucleotides are TGTGCCACCTCTGCGACTAGCGGGAGGACCCGCTCCTACAATGAGCAGTTCTTC.

This chain connects TRBV6-5 to TRBJ2-5; D may be TRBD1 or TRBD2 (7 bases each). V dropped 11 bases and J dropped 2 bases, with 18 bases sitting between them. This CDR3 is 14 amino acids long. Germline CDR1 and CDR2: MNHEY and SVGAGI. The CDR3 is CADGEGADQETQYF. The DNA of the CDR3 is TGTGCCGATGGGGAGGGGGCGGATCAAGAGACCCAGTACTTC.

This clone was observed a few times. The chain couples TRBV4-1 to TRBJ1-2; 7 positions agree with TRBD1. Trimming cost V 5 bases and J 6 bases; bases outside gene matches: 15. Per the germline V gene, CDR1 is MGHRA and CDR2 is YSYEKL. The CDR3 totals 16 residues. In DNA, the CDR3 is TGCGCCAGCAGCTCTCCACAGGGGCTTTCGGGAGATGGCTACACCTTC. Translating it yields CASSSPQGLSGDGYTF.

The chain links TRBV3-1 (or the pseudogene TRBV3-2) to TRBJ2-1; D uncertain. The CDR3 has 12 amino acids. V lost 6 bases and J lost 10, with 13 bases in between. Germline CDR1 and CDR2: LGHDT and YNNKEL (reference sequence). The CDR3 bases are TGTGCCAGCAGTCTCCGACTCGGGGAGCAGTTCTTC. Protein: CASSLRLGEQFF.

In DNA form, the CDR3 reads TGTGCCAGCAGTTTCGCTTCGTACTACGAGCAGTACTTC. Protein: CASSFASYYEQYF. The chain uses TRBV12-3 or TRBV12-4 and TRBJ2-7; D not resolved. This CDR3 is 13 amino acids long. The V and J ends lost 3 bases and 3 bases respectively, with 9 bases between them.

This clone was seen more than once but under ten times. The J gene is TRBJ1-2, the V gene TRBV5-1, with D tentatively TRBD1 (5 bases). Germline assignment: CDR1 SGHRS and CDR2 YFSETQ. Trimming stripped 4 bases from V and 3 bases from J, with 13 bases between. The CDR3 is 14 amino acids. In DNA form, the CDR3 reads TGCGCCAGCAGCCAAAAGGGAGGGGACTATGGCTACACCTTC. Encoded protein: CASSQKGGDYGYTF.

This chain uses TRBV24-1 with TRBJ1-1; D is unclear. CDR1 and CDR2 (germline): KGHDR, SFDVKD. The CDR3 runs to 15 residues. V lost 2 bases, J lost 0 bases, and 9 bases lay in between. The CDR3 sequence is CATSDSGGLNTEAFF. The DNA for the CDR3 is TGTGCCACCAGTGATTCGGGCGGACTGAACACTGAAGCTTTCTTT.

The rearrangement uses TRBV12-5 and TRBJ2-7; D is unresolved. Germline CDR1 LGHNT, CDR2 FRNRAP. This CDR3 has 12 amino acids. V was cut by 2 bases and J by 0 bases, with 2 bases left in between. The CDR3, as DNA: TGTGCTAGTGGTTTGACCTCCTACGAGCAGTACTTC. This translates into CASGLTSYEQYF. The whole variable domain, remainder taken from reference TRBV12-5 and TRBJ2-7, is DARVTQTPRHKVTEMGQEVTMRCQPILGHNTVFWYRQTMMQGLELLAYFRNRAPLDDSGMPKDRFSAEMPDATLATLKIQPSEPRDSAVYFCASGLTSYEQYFGPGTRLTVT.

This rearrangement joins TRBV2 to TRBJ2-7, with 7 bases that match TRBD1. CDR3 length equals 17 residues. In germline, CDR1 is SNHLY, CDR2 FYNNEI. The J segment lost 0 bases and the V segment lost 2 bases, leaving 10 bases of the junction unmatched. The DNA for the CDR3 is TGTGCCAGCAGTGAACTCCTACAGGGGACGCGCTCCTACGAGCAGTACTTC. Translated: CASSELLQGTRSYEQYF.

This CDR3 reads CASSKTGGAGSTEAFF. The CDR3 nucleotides are TGTGCCAGCAGTAAAACAGGGGGCGCGGGAAGCACTGAAGCTTTCTTT. The chain links TRBV2 to TRBJ1-1, with 9 bases lining up with TRBD1. The germline V gene encodes CDR1 SNHLY and CDR2 FYNNEI. The ends lost 5 bases at V and 4 bases at J; junction bases unmatched: 11. This CDR3 spans 16 amino acids. Full variable domain (missing parts from reference TRBV2 and TRBJ1-1): EPEVTQTPSHQVTQMGQEVILRCVPISNHLYFYWYRQILGQKVEFLVSFYNNEISEKSEIFDDQFSVERPDGSNFTLKIRSTKLEDSAMYFCASSKTGGAGSTEAFFGQGTRLTVV.

This chain joins TRBV4-3 and TRBJ1-4; D not certain. V lost 0 bases and J 11 bases, leaving 13 bases between the germline ends. The CDR3 runs 14 residues. CDR1 LGHNA and CDR2 YSLEER come from the germline V gene. Here the CDR3 DNA reads TGCGCCAGCAGCCAAGATCCCGTTCCGAAGAAACTGTTTTTT. Residues: CASSQDPVPKKLFF.

CDR3 protein: CASSVGRALAETQYF. DNA for the CDR3: TGTGCCAGCAGCGTAGGACGGGCCCTAGCGGAGACCCAGTACTTC. This chain links TRBV9 with TRBJ2-5, with D perhaps matching TRBD2 (6 bases). Trimming stripped 0 bases from V and 5 bases from J, with 14 bases between. Per the germline V gene, CDR1 is SGDLS and CDR2 is YYNGEE. CDR3 length equals 15 residues.

This chain links TRBV5-8 with TRBJ1-4; D is unclear. The CDR3 has 13 amino acids. Trimming removed 4 bases from V and 8 bases from J, with 12 bases in between. Germline V gene lookup returns CDR1 SGHTS and CDR2 YDEGEE. The CDR3 DNA is TGTGCCAGCAGCCGGACCGGAAGCGAAAAACTGTTTTTT. It encodes CASSRTGSEKLFF.

This chain uses TRBV5-6 with TRBJ2-3; D remains unclear. Germline-derived CDR1 and CDR2 are SGHDT and YYEEEE. Trimming removed 0 bases at V and 6 bases at J, with 8 bases between. The CDR3 covers 13 residues. DNA for the CDR3: TGTGCCAGCAGCTTGGCCTCTGGGGATACGCAGTATTTT. It is translated as CASSLASGDTQYF.

The V and J genes are TRBV12-5 and TRBJ1-1, with 7 bases aligning to TRBD1. CDR1 is LGHNT, CDR2 FRNRAP, per germline. With 8 bases clipped from V and 0 bases from J, the junction kept 3 bases outside the gene matches. The CDR3 has 13 residues. CDR3 amino acids: CASRQGVNTEAFF. The CDR3 DNA reads as TGTGCTAGTCGACAGGGAGTGAACACTGAAGCTTTCTTT.

The J gene is TRBJ1-1, the V gene TRBV5-1; D gene unclear. Germline V gene data show CDR1 as SGHRS and CDR2 as YFSETQ. The length of the CDR3 is 14 residues. The ends were cut back, 1 base at V and 1 base at J, with 8 bases in the middle. CDR3 DNA sequence: TGCGCCAGCAGCTTGTGGAACCGGAACACTGAAGCTTTCTTT. It yields the protein CASSLWNRNTEAFF.

The rearrangement links TRBV3-1 (or the pseudogene TRBV3-2) to TRBJ1-3; the match to TRBD1 covers 8 bases. The trim removed 4 bases at V and 1 base at J, leaving 0 bases unmatched. The CDR3 consists of 14 residues. From germline, CDR1 is LGHDT and CDR2 YNNKEL (reference sequence). CDR3 sequence: CASSRTGSGNTIYF. The CDR3 bases are TGTGCCAGCAGCCGGACAGGGTCTGGAAACACCATATATTTT.

Here the CDR3 DNA reads TGTGCCAGCAGTTCCCCGGTAGTAGCGGGAGGCACAGATACGCAGTATTTT. Protein: CASSSPVVAGGTDTQYF. The rearrangement links TRBV27 to TRBJ2-3; 9 nucleotides align to TRBD2. This CDR3 contains 17 residues. The trim removed 4 bases at V and 1 base at J, leaving 9 bases unmatched. Germline V gene data show CDR1 as MNHEY and CDR2 as SMNVEV (reference sequence).

This CDR3 reads CASSFRAGVETQYF. The CDR3 DNA follows: TGTGCCAGTAGTTTTCGAGCGGGAGTAGAGACCCAGTACTTC. This chain links TRBV19 with TRBJ2-5, with 8 bases that match TRBD2. Trimming cost V 5 bases and J 4 bases; bases outside gene matches: 6. The CDR3 runs to 14 residues. CDR1 is LNHDA and CDR2 is SQIVND in the germline V gene (reference sequence).

The chain combines TRBV5-1 with TRBJ2-7; D might be TRBD2 (5 bases). Between the trimmed V and J ends, which lost 6 bases and 3 bases, there was a span of 16 bases. Germline-derived CDR1 and CDR2 are SGHRS and YFSETQ. This CDR3 contains 14 residues. Here the CDR3 reads CASTRGFLSYEQYF. CDR3 coding DNA: TGCGCCAGCACCCGGGGATTTCTCAGCTACGAGCAGTACTTC.

The J gene is TRBJ2-3, the V gene TRBV5-4; 10 bases agree with TRBD2. With V trimmed by 3 bases and J by 2 bases, 9 bases remained unmatched. The germline gives CDR1 SGHNT, CDR2 YYREEE (reference sequence). The CDR3 covers 17 residues. The CDR3 nucleotides are TGTGCCAGCAGCTCCCGACTAGCGGGCGCCTCCACAGATACGCAGTATTTT. This sequence encodes CASSSRLAGASTDTQYF.

This chain connects TRBV7-2 to TRBJ1-1; no firm D call. CDR1 and CDR2 (germline): SGHTA, FQGNSA. V was pared by 6 bases and J by 14 bases, with 16 bases between. This CDR3 contains 11 residues. CDR3 sequence: CASSQYDREFF. The DNA of the CDR3 is TGTGCCAGCAGTCAATACGACCGGGAGTTCTTT.

This CDR3 reads CASSAGTRGEAFF. The DNA for the CDR3 is TGTGCCAGCAGCGCCGGGACACGGGGTGAAGCTTTCTTT. The chain links TRBV7-2 to TRBJ1-1, with TRBD1 as a possible D gene (6 bases). Germline-derived CDR1 and CDR2 are SGHTA and FQGNSA. V was cut by 5 bases and J by 7 bases, with 14 bases left in between. The CDR3 runs 13 residues.

The CDR3 DNA reads TGTGCCAGCAGCCCCCCGGCCTCCGGCAGGGGCTACACCTTC. As protein: CASSPPASGRGYTF. The V gene is TRBV5-4, the J gene TRBJ1-2; D remains unclear. V lost 4 bases to trimming and J lost 8 bases, with 18 bases between them. Germline CDR1 and CDR2: SGHNT and YYREEE (reference sequence). The CDR3 is 14 amino acids.

The V and J genes are TRBV6-5 and TRBJ1-1, with TRBD1 matching over 7 bases. CDR1 is MNHEY, CDR2 SVGAGI, per germline. This CDR3 contains 15 residues. The V segment lost 6 bases and the J segment 0 bases; nucleotides outside the gene matches: 7. The CDR3 spells CASRTLTGLNTEAFF. For the CDR3, the DNA is TGTGCCAGCAGAACCTTGACAGGGTTGAACACTGAAGCTTTCTTT.

This clone showed up many times. This chain uses TRBV2 with TRBJ1-3; D gene unclear. CDR3 size: 12 residues. The germline gives CDR1 SNHLY, CDR2 FYNNEI. Trimming cost V 6 bases and J 4 bases, with 7 bases left between them. In nucleotides, the CDR3 is TGTGCCAGCAGGGCACAGGGAAACACCATATATTTT. Translation gives CASRAQGNTIYF.

The count of this clone is one. The chain joins TRBV5-4 to TRBJ1-2, with D unclear. Trimming took off 4 bases at V and 3 bases at J, with 4 bases between the two ends. In germline, CDR1 is SGHNT, CDR2 YYREEE (reference sequence). The CDR3 loop spans 11 amino acids. For the CDR3, the DNA is TGTGCCAGCAGCCGGGACTATGGCTACACCTTC. It codes for CASSRDYGYTF.

This rearrangement joins TRBV15 to TRBJ2-5; the match to TRBD2 covers 9 bases. CDR3 length: 16 amino acids. From germline, CDR1 is LNHNV and CDR2 YYDKDF (reference sequence). Trimming cost V 1 base and J 2 bases; bases outside gene matches: 5. The CDR3 here is CATSRAASGGQETQYF. For the CDR3, the DNA is TGTGCCACCAGCAGAGCGGCGAGCGGGGGGCAAGAGACCCAGTACTTC.